These T cell receptor beta chains were read from a single sample in a study of blood T cell repertoires in COVID-19. Profiling relied on immunoSEQ multiplex PCR, and the TCRdb table lists in-frame clones only, not all of them. Of roughly 200,000 clones listed, roughly 84% are singletons. Sequencing input: peripheral blood. All receptors derive from a human donor in a cohort sampled during active COVID-19. The CDR3 runs from the conserved cysteine through the conserved F or W. Each record gives: J gene, V gene, clone size, D gene, CDR3 protein, CDR3 DNA. A D gene is named only where the DNA matches it firmly. Where a row states a size, it is once, few, many or the class of an expanded clone; other rows omit it.

TRBJ1-5 TRBV6-1 . TRBD1 CASSETGTGEGVGNQPQHF TGTGCCAGCAGTGAAACCGGGACAGGGGAAGGAGTTGGCAATCAGCCCCAGCATTTT
TRBJ2-1 TRBV4-3 . TRBD2 CASSQDVLAGGPSRYNEQFF TGCGCCAGCAGCCAAGATGTCCTAGCGGGAGGGCCATCGCGCTACAATGAGCAGTTCTTC
TRBJ1-2 TRBV4-2 . . CASSQDGGGAGYGYTF TGTGCCAGCAGCCAAGATGGAGGGGGGGCCGGCTATGGCTACACCTTC
TRBJ1-4 TRBV7-9 . TRBD1 CASSFGQGNEKLFF TGTGCCAGCAGCTTTGGACAGGGGAATGAAAAACTGTTTTTT
TRBJ2-7 TRBV28 few . CASSLLGRLHEQYF TGTGCCAGCAGTTTATTAGGCAGGCTCCACGAGCAGTACTTC
TRBJ2-5 TRBV7-2 . TRBD2 CASSPLAGRQETQYF TGTGCCAGCAGCCCTCTAGCGGGCAGGCAAGAGACCCAGTACTTC
TRBJ1-2 TRBV27 . . CASSFAYSGVYGYTF TGTGCCAGCAGTTTTGCCTACTCCGGTGTCTATGGCTACACCTTC
TRBJ1-1 TRBV9 once . CASSVVAGDTEAFF TGTGCCAGCAGCGTAGTAGCCGGGGACACTGAAGCTTTCTTT
TRBJ1-5 TRBV10-2 . TRBD1 CASIEDRTRNQPQHF TGCGCCAGCATCGAGGACAGGACGAGGAATCAGCCCCAGCATTTT
TRBJ2-2 TRBV18 . . CASSPRPRGELFF TGTGCCAGCTCACCACGGCCCCGCGGGGAGCTGTTTTTT
TRBJ1-3 TRBV19 few . CASPMSSGNTIYF TGTGCCAGCCCGATGAGCTCTGGAAACACCATATATTTT
TRBJ1-5 TRBV14 . . CASSVTGSNQPQHF TGTGCCAGCAGCGTGACAGGTAGCAATCAGCCCCAGCATTTT
TRBJ2-1 TRBV7-6 . . CASSSLRVNEQFF TGTGCCAGCAGCTCCCTTAGAGTCAATGAGCAGTTCTTC
TRBJ1-1 TRBV7-2 . . CASSWMGADFAEAFF TGTGCCAGCAGCTGGATGGGGGCAGACTTCGCTGAAGCTTTCTTT
TRBJ2-2 TRBV7-6 . . CASSLAGSNTGELFF TGTGCCAGCAGCTTAGCGGGGAGTAACACCGGGGAGCTGTTTTTT
TRBJ1-5 TRBV27 . . CASSPEGWNQPQHF TGTGCCAGCAGTCCCGAGGGTTGGAATCAGCCCCAGCATTTT
TRBJ1-5 TRBV5-1 . TRBD1 CASSSGDRVGNQPQHF TGCGCCAGCAGCTCTGGGGACAGGGTAGGCAATCAGCCCCAGCATTTT
TRBJ1-2 TRBV25-1 . . CASSSRGGSRYTF TGTGCCAGCAGTTCCCGCGGGGGTTCCCGCTACACCTTC
TRBJ2-5 TRBV5-1 . TRBD2 CASSPGRVETQYF TGCGCCAGCAGCCCGGGGAGGGTGGAGACCCAGTACTTC
TRBJ1-2 TRBV2 . . CASRGGYGYTF TGTGCCAGCAGGGGGGGCTATGGCTACACCTTC
TRBJ2-7 TRBV6-6 . . CASSPDRSSYEQYF TGTGCCAGCTCGCCAGACCGGAGCTCCTACGAGCAGTACTTC
TRBJ1-2 TRBV2 . TRBD1 CASSLQGEGHGYTF TGTGCCAGCAGTTTACAGGGGGAAGGACATGGCTACACCTTC
TRBJ2-5 TRBV28 . TRBD1 CASIPGQAWETQYF TGTGCCAGCATCCCGGGACAGGCCTGGGAGACCCAGTACTTC
TRBJ1-6 TRBV10-2 . . CASSESASFRGDNSPLHF TGCGCCAGCAGTGAGTCAGCGTCTTTTAGGGGCGATAATTCACCCCTCCACTTT
TRBJ1-5 TRBV28 . . CASSLISLSNQPQHF TGTGCCAGCAGTTTAATAAGCCTTAGCAATCAGCCCCAGCATTTT
TRBJ2-7 TRBV9 . . CASSVDVGSSYEQYF TGTGCCAGCAGCGTAGATGTGGGGAGCTCCTACGAGCAGTACTTC
TRBJ2-6 TRBV5-1 . TRBD1 CASSRDSPSGANVLTF TGCGCCAGCAGCCGGGACAGTCCCTCTGGGGCCAACGTCCTGACTTTC
TRBJ2-7 TRBV3-1/TRBV3-2 . . CASSRSSYEQYF TGTGCCAGCAGCCGTAGCTCCTACGAGCAGTACTTC
TRBJ1-2 TRBV27 . . CASSPQANYGYTF TGTGCCAGCAGCCCACAGGCGAACTATGGCTACACCTTC
TRBJ1-1 TRBV19 few . CASSIDPRTEAFF TGTGCCAGTAGTATAGATCCCCGGACTGAAGCTTTCTTT
TRBJ1-3 TRBV7-2 few . CASSLRTGNTIYF TGTGCCAGCAGCTTAAGAACGGGGAACACCATATATTTT
TRBJ1-1 TRBV7-2 once . CASSLVAGPLTEAFF TGTGCCAGCAGCTTAGTAGCAGGGCCGCTCACTGAAGCTTTCTTT
TRBJ1-4 TRBV2 many TRBD1 CASEETGGLEKLFF TGTGCCAGTGAAGAGACAGGGGGTTTGGAAAAACTGTTTTTT
TRBJ2-7 TRBV7-7 . . CASSPKLTSGTREQYF TGTGCTAGCAGCCCCAAGCTTACCTCAGGGACACGCGAGCAGTACTTC
TRBJ2-5 TRBV2 once . CASSHGWEGGETQYF TGTGCCAGCAGCCACGGATGGGAGGGGGGGGAGACCCAGTACTTC
TRBJ1-1 TRBV3-1/TRBV3-2 . TRBD1 CASSQGPDRVKGEAFF TGTGCCAGCAGCCAAGGACCGGACAGGGTGAAAGGTGAAGCTTTCTTT
TRBJ2-1 TRBV19 few . CASSMRDEQFF TGTGCCAGTAGTATGCGCGATGAGCAGTTCTTC
TRBJ1-5 TRBV19 . TRBD1 CASSRTGGGNQPQHF TGTGCCAGTAGTCGGACAGGGGGCGGCAATCAGCCCCAGCATTTT
TRBJ1-6 TRBV6-1 . . CASSEARVSPLHF TGTGCCAGCAGTGAAGCGCGGGTTTCACCCCTCCACTTT
TRBJ2-7 TRBV5-4 . TRBD1 CASTPGQGYEQYF TGTGCCAGCACCCCCGGACAGGGCTACGAGCAGTACTTC
TRBJ2-6 TRBV15 . . CATSNGQSSGANVLTF TGTGCCACCAGCAATGGACAATCCTCTGGGGCCAACGTCCTGACTTTC
TRBJ2-1 TRBV6-5 . . CASSYSSTYNEQFF TGTGCCAGCAGTTACTCGTCCACTTACAATGAGCAGTTCTTC
TRBJ2-7 TRBV28 . . CASSFRGSRVWEQYF TGTGCCAGCAGTTTCAGGGGCAGCCGAGTGTGGGAGCAGTACTTC
TRBJ2-1 TRBV6-5 . . CASSAGTNYNEQFF TGTGCCAGCAGCGCCGGGACAAATTACAATGAGCAGTTCTTC
TRBJ2-7 TRBV5-5 . TRBD1 CASSLSGTGVYEQYF TGTGCCAGCAGCTTATCCGGGACAGGGGTGTACGAGCAGTACTTC
TRBJ1-1 TRBV7-6 few . CASSLIGKSTEAFF TGTGCCAGCAGCTTAATCGGGAAGAGCACTGAAGCTTTCTTT
TRBJ2-3 TRBV24-1 . . CATSGSTDTDTQYF TGTGCCACCAGTGGGAGCACTGACACAGATACGCAGTATTTT
TRBJ1-4 TRBV9 . . CASSVGQGSTNEKLFF TGTGCCAGCAGCGTAGGTCAGGGATCAACTAATGAAAAACTGTTTTTT
TRBJ2-5 TRBV18 . . CASSPPVARQETQYF TGTGCCAGCTCACCACCGGTGGCTCGCCAAGAGACCCAGTACTTC
TRBJ2-7 TRBV9 few TRBD1 CASSPRTGSGEQYF TGTGCCAGCAGCCCACGGACAGGGTCGGGCGAGCAGTACTTC